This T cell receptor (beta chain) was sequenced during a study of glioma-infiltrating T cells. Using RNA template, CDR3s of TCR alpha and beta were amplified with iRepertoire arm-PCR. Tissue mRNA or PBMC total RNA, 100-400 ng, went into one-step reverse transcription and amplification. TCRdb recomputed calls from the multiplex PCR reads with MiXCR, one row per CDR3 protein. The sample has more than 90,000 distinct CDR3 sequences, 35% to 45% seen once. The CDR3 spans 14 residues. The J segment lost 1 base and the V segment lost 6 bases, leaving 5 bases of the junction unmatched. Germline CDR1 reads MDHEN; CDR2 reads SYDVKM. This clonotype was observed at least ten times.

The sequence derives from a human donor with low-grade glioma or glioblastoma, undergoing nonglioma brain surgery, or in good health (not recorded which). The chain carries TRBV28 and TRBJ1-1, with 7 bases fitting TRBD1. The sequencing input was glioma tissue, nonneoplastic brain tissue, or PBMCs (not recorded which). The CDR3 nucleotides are TGTGCCAGCAGGGCTGACAGGGAGAACACTGAAGCTTTCTTT. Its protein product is CASRADRENTEAFF.